Reported below is one T cell receptor beta chain. Its antigen is not known. Data came from immunoSEQ multiplex PCR; TCRdb stores just in-frame clones and leaves some out. This sample has roughly 150,000 clones, with roughly 89% found just once. This entry is derived from a study of T cell responses to AZD1222 COVID-19 vaccine. Study-level findings and limits: Just six people given AZD1222 tested seropositive at baseline. The study found vaccine-associated CD4 TCRs spanning spike, dominant at 160-218 and 743-854.

The CDR3 spans 13 residues. Germline CDR1 is SNHLY and CDR2 is FYNNEI. V lost 0 bases to trimming and J lost 11 bases, with 8 bases between them. The receptor was derived from an adult who received the AZD1222 COVID-19 vaccine. Source: peripheral blood, taken 28 days after the second AZD1222 dose. The V gene is TRBV2, the J gene TRBJ1-6; D may be TRBD1 (5 bases). CDR3 bases: TGTGCCAGCAGTGAAGCAACGGGGGCACCCCTCCACTTT. Translation: CASSEATGAPLHF.